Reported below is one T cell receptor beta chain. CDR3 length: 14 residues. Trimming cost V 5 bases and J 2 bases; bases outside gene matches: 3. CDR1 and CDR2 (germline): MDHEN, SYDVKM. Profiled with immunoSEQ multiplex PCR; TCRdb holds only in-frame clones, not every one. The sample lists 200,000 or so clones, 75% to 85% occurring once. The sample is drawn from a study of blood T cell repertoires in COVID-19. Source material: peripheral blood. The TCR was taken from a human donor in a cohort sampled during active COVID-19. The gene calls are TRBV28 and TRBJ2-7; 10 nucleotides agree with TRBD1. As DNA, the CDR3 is TGTGCCAGCAGTATCGGACAGGGGGCCTACGAGCAGTACTTC. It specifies CASSIGQGAYEQYF. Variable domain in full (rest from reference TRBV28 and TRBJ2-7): DVKVTQSSRYLVKRTGEKVFLECVQDMDHENMFWYRQDPGLGLRLIYFSYDVKMKEKGDIPEGYSVSREKKERFSLILESASTNQTSMYLCASSIGQGAYEQYFGPGTRLTVT.